The T cell receptor beta chain under discussion was sequenced for a study of cytomegalovirus exposure and HLA in healthy donors. The ends were cut back, 5 bases at V and 1 base at J, with 8 bases in the middle. Looked up from germline, CDR1 is SGHTA and CDR2 is FQGTGA. The CDR3 loop spans 13 amino acids. Profiled with immunoSEQ multiplex PCR; TCRdb holds only in-frame clones, not every one. The sample includes roughly 300,000 clones, 80% to 90% seen only once; the top ten take under 0.85%. The chain uses TRBV7-3 and TRBJ1-1; D unresolved. Source material: PBMCs. The source is a woman aged 18-35 years in good health and CMV-seronegative. CDR3 sequence: CASSAARNTEAFF. As DNA, the CDR3 is TGTGCCAGCAGCGCCGCGAGGAACACTGAAGCTTTCTTT.